The entry below describes one TCR beta chain. This clonotype occurred many times. The clone's antigen remains unknown. Within one base of it there is no much larger clone, and no base qualities were kept. Sequencing relied on an Illumina NovaSeq 6000. Synthesis of TCR cDNA relied on 5'RACE template switching, a step that introduced a universal primer site along with unique molecular identifiers. cDNA synthesis was primed from both the TCR alpha and TCR beta constant segments. Library amplification used two PCR steps, and the second PCR step added sample barcodes and sequencing adapters. Sequencing of libraries was performed on Illumina HiSeq 2500 (2x100 bp) or NovaSeq (2x150 bp). The original pipeline was this. Demultiplexing of reads and collapsing into UMI consensus sequences were performed with MIGEC, and V(D)J alignment was carried out with MiXCR. Using edgeR on replicate PBMC samples, clonotypes were called vaccine-responding if FDR was below 0.01 and the log2 fold change was above 5 up to day 15. Each bulk clonotype was labeled CD4 or CD8 based on which sequenced repertoire, CD4 or CD8, contained the clonotype at higher abundance. TCRdb passed the public sequencing reads through fastp at Q25 and MiXCR, retaining productive beta sequences. A single entry per CDR3 protein holds the most common genes and DNA from its merged rows. TCRdb, not the original authors, processed these V and J calls. This sample is represented by about 320,000 distinct CDR3 sequences; around 4.3% of them were singletons. Of the sample, roughly a fifth is held by the ten largest clones.

The sample's treatment or condition label, in plain terms: live attenuated yellow fever vaccine strain. Two biological replicates of bulk PBMCs were collected at each blood-draw timepoint. A standard Ficoll-Paque protocol was used to isolate PBMCs from peripheral blood. RNA was extracted with TriZol from bulk PBMCs, CD4 and CD8 fractions, and dextramer-positive and dextramer-negative fractions. The data are from a study of T cells after yellow fever vaccination (dated 2019 in TCRdb). Background for the entire study: The SMART-Seq v4 Ultra Low Input RNA kit was used to prepare libraries from fractions with low cell numbers. The cohort comprised two healthy male donors, one aged 18 to 30 and one aged 30 to 40 years. Bulk PBMC replicates and cell subsets were isolated from blood drawn at multiple timepoints before and after both primary and secondary immunization. To track T-cell clones before and after primary and booster YFV17D yellow fever vaccination, bulk TCR alpha and beta repertoires were sequenced longitudinally. The investigation overall reported the following: After the booster, most of the clones that had expanded following primary vaccination were detected again (just under 97% of CD4 and roughly nine tenths of CD8), which suggests that memory was broadly maintained. Because abundant contaminating clonotypes from the bulk population could be contained in FACS-sorted repertoires, computational filtering was required. The secondary T-cell response was found to be weaker but faster than the primary response, with a peak reached on day 5 rather than on day 15. Because only two donors were included in the study, the extent to which the findings can be generalized is limited. A small fraction of clonotypes appeared in both the CD4 and CD8 compartments, likely as a result of convergent recombination.

The CDR3 measures 14 amino acids from cysteine to phenylalanine. Kept here is only the CDR3 DNA, which spans 42 bases and is read in frame from base 1. Germline trimming: 0 bases from V, 9 bases from J; junction bases outside gene matches: 7. Reading the germline V gene gives CDR1 SGHAT and CDR2 FQNNGV. The receptor's source is a man aged 18 to 29 who received the YFV17D yellow fever vaccine. The chain is assembled from TRBV11-2 and TRBJ2-7, with TRBD1 identical over 8 junction bases. Specimen: PBMCs, collected 15 days after the yellow fever booster vaccination. The DNA sequence is TGTGCCAGCAGCTTAGACCCAACAGGGGGTGGGCAGTACTTC. This translates into CASSLDPTGGGQYF.